The T cell receptor (beta chain) described here comes from a study of control samples from healthy donors and cancer patients. Germline lookup yields CDR1 SGHRS and CDR2 YFSETQ. The germline V and J ends were trimmed by 0 bases and 2 bases, with 11 bases remaining between them. The CDR3 has 15 amino acids. Data came from immunoSEQ multiplex PCR; TCRdb stores just in-frame clones and leaves some out. The profile covers roughly 170,000 clones, with 75% to 95% appearing a single time and about 2.1% taken by the ten largest. Sequenced: blood. The V gene is TRBV5-1, the J gene TRBJ1-2; D may be TRBD1 (5 bases). The source of this sequence is a woman in her 40s in good health. The chain's CDR3 is CASSLELGPNYGYTF. CDR3 nucleotide sequence: TGCGCCAGCAGCTTGGAGCTGGGACCCAACTATGGCTACACCTTC.